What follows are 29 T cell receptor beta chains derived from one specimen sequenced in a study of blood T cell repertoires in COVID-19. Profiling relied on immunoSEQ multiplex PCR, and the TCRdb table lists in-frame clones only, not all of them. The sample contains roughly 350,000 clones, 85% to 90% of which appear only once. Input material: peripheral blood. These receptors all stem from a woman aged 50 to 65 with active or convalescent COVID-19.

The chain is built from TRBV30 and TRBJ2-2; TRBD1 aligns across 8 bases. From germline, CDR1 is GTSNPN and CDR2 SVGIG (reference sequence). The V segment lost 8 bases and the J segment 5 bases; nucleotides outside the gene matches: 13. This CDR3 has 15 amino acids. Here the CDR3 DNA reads TGTGCCGGAAATAGACACAGGGGGGTGACCGGGGAGCTGTTTTTT. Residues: CAGNRHRGVTGELFF. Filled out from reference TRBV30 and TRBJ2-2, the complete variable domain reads SQTIHQWPATLVQPVGSPLSLECTVEGTSNPNLYWYRQAAGRGLQLLFYSVGIGQISSEVPQNLSASRPQDRQFILSSKKLLLSDSGFYLCAGNRHRGVTGELFFGEGSRLTVL.

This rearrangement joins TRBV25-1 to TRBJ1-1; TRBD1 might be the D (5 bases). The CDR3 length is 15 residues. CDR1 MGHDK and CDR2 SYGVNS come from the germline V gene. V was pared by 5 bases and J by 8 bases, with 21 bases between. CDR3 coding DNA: TGTGCCAGCAGTAGTTTGGGTTCGGCCAGGGTGGAAGCTTTCTTT. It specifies CASSSLGSARVEAFF.

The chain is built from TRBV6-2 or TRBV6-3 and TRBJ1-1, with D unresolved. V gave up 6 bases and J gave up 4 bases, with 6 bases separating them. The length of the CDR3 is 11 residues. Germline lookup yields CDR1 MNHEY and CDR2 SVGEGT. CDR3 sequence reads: CASSPATEAFF. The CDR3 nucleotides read TGTGCCAGCAGCCCAGCCACTGAAGCTTTCTTT.

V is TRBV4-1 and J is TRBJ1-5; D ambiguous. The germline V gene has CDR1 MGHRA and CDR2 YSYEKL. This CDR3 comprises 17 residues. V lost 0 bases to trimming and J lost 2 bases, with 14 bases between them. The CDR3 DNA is TGCGCCAGCAGCCAAGATTGGCCCGGGGAGGGCAATCAGCCCCAGCATTTT. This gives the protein CASSQDWPGEGNQPQHF.

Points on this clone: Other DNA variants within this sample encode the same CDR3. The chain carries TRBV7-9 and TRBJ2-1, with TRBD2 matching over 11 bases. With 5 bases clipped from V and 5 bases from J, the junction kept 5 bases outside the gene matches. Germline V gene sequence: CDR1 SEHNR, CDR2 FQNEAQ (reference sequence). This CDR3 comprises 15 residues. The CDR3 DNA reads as TGTGCCAGCAGCCCTAGGGGACTAGCGGACAATGAGCAGTTCTTC. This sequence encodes CASSPRGLADNEQFF.

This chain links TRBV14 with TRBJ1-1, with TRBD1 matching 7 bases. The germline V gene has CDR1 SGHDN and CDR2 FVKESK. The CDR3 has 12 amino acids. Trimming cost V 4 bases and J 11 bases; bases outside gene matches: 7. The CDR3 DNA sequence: TGTGCCAGCAGCCGATCAGGGGGGACCGCTTTCTTT. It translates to CASSRSGGTAFF.

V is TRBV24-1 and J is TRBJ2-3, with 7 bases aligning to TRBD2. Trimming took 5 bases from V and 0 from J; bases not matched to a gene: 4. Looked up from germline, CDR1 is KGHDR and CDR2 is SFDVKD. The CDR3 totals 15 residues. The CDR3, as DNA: TGTGCCACCAGTGTCACTAGCGCGAGCACAGATACGCAGTATTTT. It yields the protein CATSVTSASTDTQYF.

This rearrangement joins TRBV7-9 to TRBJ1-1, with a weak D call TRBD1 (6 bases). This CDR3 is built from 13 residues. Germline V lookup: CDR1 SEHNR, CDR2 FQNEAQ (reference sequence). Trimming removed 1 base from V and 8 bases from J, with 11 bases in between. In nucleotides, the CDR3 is TGTGCCAGCAGCTTAGTGCCCCAGGGGGAAGCTTTCTTT. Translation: CASSLVPQGEAFF.

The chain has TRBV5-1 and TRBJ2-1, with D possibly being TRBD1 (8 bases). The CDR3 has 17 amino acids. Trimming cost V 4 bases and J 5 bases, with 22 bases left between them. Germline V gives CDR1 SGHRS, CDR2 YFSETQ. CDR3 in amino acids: CASSPGQGGEIDNEQFF. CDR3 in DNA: TGCGCCAGCAGCCCCGGACAGGGAGGGGAAATAGACAATGAGCAGTTCTTC.

The CDR3 loop is CASASAGSWTNEKLFF. CDR3 bases: TGTGCCAGTGCCTCGGCGGGTTCGTGGACTAATGAAAAACTGTTTTTT. The chain has TRBV19 and TRBJ1-4; no clear D gene. V was pared by 8 bases and J by 2 bases, with 18 bases between. The germline CDR1 and CDR2 sequences are LNHDA and SQIVND (reference sequence). The CDR3 totals 16 residues.

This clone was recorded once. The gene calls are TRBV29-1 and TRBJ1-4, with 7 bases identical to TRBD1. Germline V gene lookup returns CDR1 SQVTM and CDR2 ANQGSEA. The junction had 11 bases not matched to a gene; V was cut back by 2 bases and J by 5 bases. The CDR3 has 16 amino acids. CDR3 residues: CSVESTGNGKNEKLFF. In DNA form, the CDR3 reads TGCAGCGTTGAATCGACAGGGAACGGGAAGAATGAAAAACTGTTTTTT.

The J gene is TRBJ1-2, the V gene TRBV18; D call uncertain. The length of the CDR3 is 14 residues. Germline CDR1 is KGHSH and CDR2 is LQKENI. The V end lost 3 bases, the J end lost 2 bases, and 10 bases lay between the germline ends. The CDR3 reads CASSPPGKNYGYTF. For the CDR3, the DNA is TGTGCCAGCTCACCCCCAGGCAAGAACTATGGCTACACCTTC.

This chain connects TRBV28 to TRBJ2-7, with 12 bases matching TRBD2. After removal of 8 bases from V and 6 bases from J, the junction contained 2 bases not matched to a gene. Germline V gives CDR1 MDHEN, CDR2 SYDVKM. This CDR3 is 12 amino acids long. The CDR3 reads CASLGLAGEQYF. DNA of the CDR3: TGTGCCAGCCTGGGACTAGCGGGCGAGCAGTACTTC. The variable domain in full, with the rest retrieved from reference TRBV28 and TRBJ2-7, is DVKVTQSSRYLVKRTGEKVFLECVQDMDHENMFWYRQDPGLGLRLIYFSYDVKMKEKGDIPEGYSVSREKKERFSLILESASTNQTSMYLCASLGLAGEQYFGPGTRLTVT.

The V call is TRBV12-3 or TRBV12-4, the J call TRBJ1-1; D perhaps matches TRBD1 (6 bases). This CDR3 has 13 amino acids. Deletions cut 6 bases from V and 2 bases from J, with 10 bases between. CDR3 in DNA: TGTGCCAGCAGACTAGGGGGTAACACTGAAGCTTTCTTT. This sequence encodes CASRLGGNTEAFF.

CDR3 protein: CASSPTGGNEQYF. Written as DNA, the CDR3 is TGTGCCAGCAGCCCCACAGGGGGCAACGAGCAGTACTTC. V usage is TRBV7-3 and J usage is TRBJ2-7; 9 nucleotides agree with TRBD1. V shed 5 bases, J shed 5 bases, and the junction held 4 bases outside the gene matches. The CDR3 length is 13 residues. In germline, CDR1 is SGHTA, CDR2 FQGTGA.

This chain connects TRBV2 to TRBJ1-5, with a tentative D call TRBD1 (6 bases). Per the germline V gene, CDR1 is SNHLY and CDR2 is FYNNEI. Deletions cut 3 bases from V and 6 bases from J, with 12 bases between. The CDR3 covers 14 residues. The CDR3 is CASSDRGRFQPQHF. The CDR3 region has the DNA TGTGCCAGCAGTGACAGGGGAAGGTTTCAGCCCCAGCATTTT.

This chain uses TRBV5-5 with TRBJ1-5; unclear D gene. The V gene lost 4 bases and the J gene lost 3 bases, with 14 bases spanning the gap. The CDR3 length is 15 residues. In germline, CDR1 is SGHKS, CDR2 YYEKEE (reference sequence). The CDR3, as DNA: TGTGCCAGCAGCGGCTTGGGCAGTTACAATCAGCCCCAGCATTTT. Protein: CASSGLGSYNQPQHF.

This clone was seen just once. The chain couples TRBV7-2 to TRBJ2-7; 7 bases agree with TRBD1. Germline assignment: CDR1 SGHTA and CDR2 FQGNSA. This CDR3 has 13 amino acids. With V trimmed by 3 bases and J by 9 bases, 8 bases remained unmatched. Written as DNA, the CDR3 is TGTGCCAGCAGCTTCCGGACAGGTGAGGCGCAGTACTTC. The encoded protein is CASSFRTGEAQYF. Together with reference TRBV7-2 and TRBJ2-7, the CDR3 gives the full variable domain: GAGVSQSPSNKVTEKGKDVELRCDPISGHTALYWYRQSLGQGLEFLIYFQGNSAPDKSGLPSDRFSAERTGGSVSTLTIQRTQQEDSAVYLCASSFRTGEAQYFGPGTRLTVT.

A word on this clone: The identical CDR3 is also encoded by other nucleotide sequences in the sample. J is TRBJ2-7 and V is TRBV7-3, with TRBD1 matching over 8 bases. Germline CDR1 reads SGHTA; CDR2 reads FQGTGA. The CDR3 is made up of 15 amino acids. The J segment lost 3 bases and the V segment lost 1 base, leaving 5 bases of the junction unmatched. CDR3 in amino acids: CASSLIAGGGYEQYF. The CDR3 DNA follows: TGTGCCAGCAGCTTAATAGCAGGGGGCGGCTACGAGCAGTACTTC. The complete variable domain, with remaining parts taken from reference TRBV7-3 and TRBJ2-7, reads GAGVSQTPSNKVTEKGKYVELRCDPISGHTALYWYRQSLGQGPEFLIYFQGTGAADDSGLPNDRFFAVRPEGSVSTLKIQRTERGDSAVYLCASSLIAGGGYEQYFGPGTRLTVT.

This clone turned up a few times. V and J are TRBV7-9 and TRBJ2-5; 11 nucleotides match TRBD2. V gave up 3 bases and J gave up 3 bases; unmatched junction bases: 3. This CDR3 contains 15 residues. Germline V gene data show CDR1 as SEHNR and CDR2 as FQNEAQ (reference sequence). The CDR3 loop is CASSLRGLAEETQYF. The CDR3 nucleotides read TGTGCCAGCAGCTTGCGGGGACTAGCGGAAGAGACCCAGTACTTC.

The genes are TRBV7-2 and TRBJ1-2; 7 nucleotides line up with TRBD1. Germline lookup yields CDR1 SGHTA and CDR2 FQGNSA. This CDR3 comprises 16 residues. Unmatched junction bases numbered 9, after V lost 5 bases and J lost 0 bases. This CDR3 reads CASSRDSLPSNYGYTF. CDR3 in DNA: TGTGCCAGCAGCCGGGACAGCCTGCCCTCTAACTATGGCTACACCTTC.

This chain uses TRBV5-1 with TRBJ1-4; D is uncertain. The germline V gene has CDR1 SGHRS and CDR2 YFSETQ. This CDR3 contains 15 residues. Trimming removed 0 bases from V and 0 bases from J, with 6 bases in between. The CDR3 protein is CASSLDRPTNEKLFF. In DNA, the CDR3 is TGCGCCAGCAGCTTGGACAGACCAACTAATGAAAAACTGTTTTTT.

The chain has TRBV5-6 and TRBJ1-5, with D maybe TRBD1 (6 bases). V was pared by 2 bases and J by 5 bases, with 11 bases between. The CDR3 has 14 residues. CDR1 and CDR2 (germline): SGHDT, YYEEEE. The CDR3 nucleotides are TGTGCCAGCAGCTTCCAGGGGTGGGATCAGCCCCAGCATTTT. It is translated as CASSFQGWDQPQHF.

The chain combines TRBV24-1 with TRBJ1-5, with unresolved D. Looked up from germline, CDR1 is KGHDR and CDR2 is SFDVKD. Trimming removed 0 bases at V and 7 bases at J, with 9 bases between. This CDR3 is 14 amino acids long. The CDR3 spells CATSDLQTAQPQHF. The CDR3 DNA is TGTGCCACCAGTGATTTGCAGACTGCACAGCCCCAGCATTTT.

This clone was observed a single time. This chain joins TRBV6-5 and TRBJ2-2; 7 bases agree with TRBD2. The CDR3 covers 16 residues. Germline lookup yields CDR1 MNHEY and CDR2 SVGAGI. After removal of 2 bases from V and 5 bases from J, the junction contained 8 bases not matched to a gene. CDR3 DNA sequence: TGTGCCAGCAGTTACGTCGCGCGGGAGCTTACCGGGGAGCTGTTTTTT. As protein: CASSYVARELTGELFF.

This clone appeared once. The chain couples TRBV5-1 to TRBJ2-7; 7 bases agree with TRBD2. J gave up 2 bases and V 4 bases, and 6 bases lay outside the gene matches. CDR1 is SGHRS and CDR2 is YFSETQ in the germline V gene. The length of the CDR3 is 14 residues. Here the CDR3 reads CASSKRAGPYEQYF. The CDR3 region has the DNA TGCGCCAGCAGCAAAAGAGCGGGACCCTACGAGCAGTACTTC. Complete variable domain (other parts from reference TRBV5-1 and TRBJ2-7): KAGVTQTPRYLIKTRGQQVTLSCSPISGHRSVSWYQQTPGQGLQFLFEYFSETQRNKGNFPGRFSGRQFSNSRSEMNVSTLELGDSALYLCASSKRAGPYEQYFGPGTRLTVT.

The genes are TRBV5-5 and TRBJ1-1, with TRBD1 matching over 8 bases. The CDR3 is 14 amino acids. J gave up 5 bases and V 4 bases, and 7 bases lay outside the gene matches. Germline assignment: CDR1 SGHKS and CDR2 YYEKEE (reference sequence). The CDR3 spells CASSQTGVGTEAFF. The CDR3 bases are TGTGCCAGCAGCCAGACAGGGGTTGGGACTGAAGCTTTCTTT. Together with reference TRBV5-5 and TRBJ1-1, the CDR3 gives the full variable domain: DAGVTQSPTHLIKTRGQQVTLRCSPISGHKSVSWYQQVLGQGPQFIFQYYEKEERGRGNFPDRFSARQFPNYSSELNVNALLLGDSALYLCASSQTGVGTEAFFGQGTRLTVV.

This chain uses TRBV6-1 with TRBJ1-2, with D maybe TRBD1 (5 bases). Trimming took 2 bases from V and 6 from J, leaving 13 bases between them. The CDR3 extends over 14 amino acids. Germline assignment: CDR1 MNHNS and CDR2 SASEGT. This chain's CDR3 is CASSERDSQDGYTF. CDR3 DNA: TGTGCCAGCAGTGAAAGGGACTCCCAGGATGGCTACACCTTC.

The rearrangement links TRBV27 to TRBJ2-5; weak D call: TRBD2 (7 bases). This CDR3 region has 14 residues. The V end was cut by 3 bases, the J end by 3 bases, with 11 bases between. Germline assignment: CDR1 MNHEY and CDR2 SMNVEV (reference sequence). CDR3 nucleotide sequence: TGTGCCAGCAGTTTCCGGGGGGACAAAGAGACCCAGTACTTC. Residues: CASSFRGDKETQYF.